This T cell receptor beta chain was recorded in a study of memory CD4+ T cells and cytomegalovirus serostatus. Whole-study context: Of the healthy Belgian adults, 9 were CMV seropositive and about 24 seronegative. Findings of the study overall: Repertoires predicted CMV serostatus with median bootstrapped AUC of about 0.96. Of around 160 reported CMV TCRbeta sequences, about 67 were found in memory CD4+ repertoires.

The sort gate was single viable CD3+CD4+CD8-CD45RO+ cells for memory CD4+ T cells. CD4+ T cells were isolated by positive magnetic selection. The CDR3 sequence is 15 residues long. J lost 5 bases, V lost 4 bases, and 8 bases had no gene match. Germline-derived CDR1 and CDR2 are SGHVS and FQNEAQ. This table comes from immunoSEQ multiplex PCR, and its TCRdb copy is limited to in-frame clones, with some not included. This table has 50,000 to 60,000 clones, 70% to 85% appearing once. Worth noting for this clone: Antigen specificity is unknown.

The TCR originated in an adult in good health and CMV-seronegative. The chain is built from TRBV7-8 and TRBJ2-5; 9 bases match TRBD1. The source material was memory CD4+ T cells from blood. CDR3 nucleotides: TGTGCCAGCAGCTCGCCGGGACAGGGACTTGAGACCCAGTACTTC. Translated: CASSSPGQGLETQYF.